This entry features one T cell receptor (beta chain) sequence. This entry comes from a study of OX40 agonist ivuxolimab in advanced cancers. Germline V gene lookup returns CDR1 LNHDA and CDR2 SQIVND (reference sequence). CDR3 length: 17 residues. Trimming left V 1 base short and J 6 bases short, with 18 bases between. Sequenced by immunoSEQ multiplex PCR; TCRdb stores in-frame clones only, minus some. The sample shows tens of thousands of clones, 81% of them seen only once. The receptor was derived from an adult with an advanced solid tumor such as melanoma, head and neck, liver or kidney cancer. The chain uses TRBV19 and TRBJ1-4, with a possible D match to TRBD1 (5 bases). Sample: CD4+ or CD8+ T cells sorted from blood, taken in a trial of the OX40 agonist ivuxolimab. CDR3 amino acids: CASSIVGVGLDDEKLFF. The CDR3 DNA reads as TGTGCCAGTAGTATAGTTGGGGTGGGGCTGGATGATGAAAAACTGTTTTTT.